The rows below give T cell receptor beta chains drawn from one sample of a study of T cells after yellow fever vaccination. TCRdb used MiXCR to reprocess the 5' RACE reads, holding one entry per CDR3 protein. The data contain approximately 110,000 distinct CDR3 sequences, 7% to 8.5% of them singletons. The sequences come from CD8+ T cells sorted from PBMCs, collected 45 days after the yellow fever booster vaccination. The receptors here all came from a man aged 25 to 45 who received the YFV17D yellow fever vaccine. CDR3s include the opening cysteine and the closing phenylalanine or tryptophan. Each record gives: D gene, J gene, V gene, clone size, CDR3 length, CDR3 protein, CDR3 DNA. D genes are given only for firm matches. Some rows have no size entry. The others give once, few or many, or a class for an expanded clone.

>TRBD2|TRBJ2-1|TRBV10-3|many|15
CAISDTSGRIDEQFF
TGTGCCATCAGTGATACTAGCGGGAGGATCGATGAGCAGTTCTTC
>.|TRBJ2-3|TRBV20-1|many|9
CSAADTQYF
TGCAGTGCTGCAGATACGCAGTATTTT
>.|TRBJ2-7|TRBV28|many|15
CASSLFPLPSYEQYF
TGTGCCAGCAGTTTATTCCCGTTGCCCTCCTACGAGCAGTACTTC
>.|TRBJ1-1|TRBV3-1|few|12
CASSQSISEAFF
TGTGCCAGCAGCCAAAGTATCTCTGAAGCTTTCTTT
>.|TRBJ2-1|TRBV29-1|.|18
CSVEDLLEPSEVGNEQFF
TGCAGCGTTGAAGATCTTCTAGAACCCAGCGAGGTGGGGAATGAGCAGTTCTTC
>TRBD1|TRBJ2-7|TRBV15|few|15
CATSKPRDSVYEQYF
TGTGCCACCAGCAAACCCCGGGACAGTGTCTACGAGCAGTACTTC
>TRBD2|TRBJ2-1|TRBV4-3|few|19
CASSQKPGLAGATYNEQFF
TGCGCCAGCAGCCAGAAACCTGGACTAGCGGGAGCGACCTACAATGAGCAGTTCTTC
>.|TRBJ2-7|TRBV19|.|13
CASSIAEDYEQYF
TGTGCCAGTAGTATCGCCGAAGACTACGAGCAGTACTTC
>TRBD2|TRBJ2-7|TRBV20-1|few|16
CSAIKVGTSANYEQYF
TGCAGTGCTATAAAGGTCGGGACTAGCGCTAACTACGAGCAGTACTTC
>.|TRBJ2-6|TRBV20-1|many|12
CSALLPANVLTF
TGCAGTGCTTTGTTACCGGCCAACGTCCTGACTTTC
>.|TRBJ2-5|TRBV28|many|15
CASSLVGVSQETQYF
TGTGCCAGCAGTTTAGTGGGGGTCTCACAAGAGACCCAGTACTTC
>.|TRBJ2-2|TRBV29-1|many|15
CSVELNRDHTGELFF
TGCAGCGTTGAGCTTAACCGGGACCACACCGGGGAGCTGTTTTTT
>.|TRBJ2-7|TRBV9|few|15
CASSVTGLTSYEQYF
TGTGCCAGCAGCGTAACGGGTCTAACGAGCTACGAGCAGTACTTC
>TRBD2|TRBJ2-1|TRBV19|.|17
CASSTVFVAGGYNEQFF
TGTGCCAGTAGTACTGTCTTCGTCGCGGGAGGGTACAATGAGCAGTTCTTC
>TRBD2|TRBJ2-3|TRBV7-8|many|13
CAGGLAGTDTQYF
TGTGCGGGAGGACTAGCGGGAACGGATACGCAGTATTTT
>.|TRBJ2-3|TRBV5-4|few|15
CASSSGPSDTDTQYF
TGTGCCAGCAGCAGTGGACCGTCCGACACAGATACGCAGTATTTT
>TRBD2|TRBJ2-7|TRBV5-5|few|15
CASSLEGLPLWEQYF
TGTGCCAGCAGCCTCGAGGGACTACCCCTGTGGGAGCAGTACTTC
>.|TRBJ2-7|TRBV12-5|many|15
CASGLSPDLGDEQYF
TGTGCTAGTGGTCTAAGCCCCGACCTTGGGGACGAGCAGTACTTC
>.|TRBJ2-7|TRBV10-3|many|13
CAISEPISYEQYF
TGTGCCATCAGTGAGCCCATTTCCTACGAGCAGTACTTC
>.|TRBJ1-1|TRBV20-1|many|14
CSALGLTWNTEAFF
TGCAGTGCTTTAGGACTCACTTGGAACACTGAAGCTTTCTTT
>.|TRBJ2-7|TRBV20-1|few|12
CSAITDDYEQYF
TGCAGTGCAATAACTGACGACTACGAGCAGTACTTC
>.|TRBJ2-7|TRBV3-1|many|13
CASSLGLNYEQYF
TGTGCCAGCAGCCTTGGACTCAACTACGAGCAGTACTTC
>.|TRBJ2-7|TRBV27|many|18
CASSPLQATGSYDYEQYF
TGTGCCAGCAGTCCCCTCCAGGCGACCGGGTCCTACGACTACGAGCAGTACTTC
>.|TRBJ2-3|TRBV20-1|.|17
CSAPARGTQENTDTQYF
TGCAGTGCGCCTGCCAGAGGGACCCAAGAGAACACAGATACGCAGTATTTT
>TRBD1|TRBJ1-5|TRBV12-3/TRBV12-4|many|13
CASSPQGGQPQHF
TGTGCCAGCAGCCCACAGGGGGGGCAGCCCCAGCATTTT
>TRBD1|TRBJ2-7|TRBV27|many|17
CASSLYARLGQGHEQYF
TGTGCCAGCAGTTTATACGCGCGTCTTGGACAGGGCCACGAGCAGTACTTC
>TRBD2|TRBJ2-1|TRBV5-4|many|15
CASSLMTSGGNEQFF
TGTGCCAGCAGCTTAATGACTAGCGGGGGAAATGAGCAGTTCTTC
>.|TRBJ1-6|TRBV20-1|few|15
CSARHRASYNSPLHF
TGCAGTGCTAGACACAGGGCGTCCTATAATTCACCCCTCCACTTT
>.|TRBJ1-2|TRBV29-1|many|16
CSVETQKRVEGYGYTF
TGCAGCGTTGAAACACAGAAGAGGGTAGAGGGCTATGGCTACACCTTC
>.|TRBJ2-1|TRBV18|few|16
CASSANVGGRDNEQFF
TGTGCCAGCTCAGCCAACGTTGGGGGACGGGACAATGAGCAGTTCTTC
>.|TRBJ2-5|TRBV6-1|many|15
CASRDSHYSKETQYF
TGTGCCAGCAGGGACAGCCACTACTCAAAAGAGACCCAGTACTTC
>TRBD2|TRBJ2-1|TRBV5-1|many|13
CASASPGGVEQFF
TGCGCCAGCGCCTCCCCGGGAGGGGTTGAGCAGTTCTTC
>TRBD2|TRBJ2-3|TRBV11-2|few|18
CASSLEGAGGRGADTQYF
TGTGCCAGCAGCTTAGAGGGGGCAGGCGGGAGGGGTGCAGATACGCAGTATTTT
>.|TRBJ1-3|TRBV12-3/TRBV12-4|.|11
CASSLALPIYF
TGTGCCAGCAGTTTAGCGCTTCCCATATATTTT
>TRBD1|TRBJ2-7|TRBV29-1|many|13
CSHRDRGRYEQYF
TGCAGCCACCGGGACAGGGGGCGCTACGAGCAGTACTTC
>.|TRBJ1-1|TRBV29-1|many|13
CSVERVIDTEAFF
TGCAGCGTTGAAAGAGTGATTGACACTGAAGCTTTCTTT
>TRBD2|TRBJ2-1|TRBV3-1|.|15
CACSHSTSGSYEQFF
TGTGCCTGCAGCCATTCGACTAGCGGGAGTTATGAGCAGTTCTTC
>TRBD1|TRBJ2-1|TRBV7-3|many|16
CASSPWGQVPYNEQFF
TGTGCCAGCAGCCCATGGGGACAGGTTCCCTACAATGAGCAGTTCTTC